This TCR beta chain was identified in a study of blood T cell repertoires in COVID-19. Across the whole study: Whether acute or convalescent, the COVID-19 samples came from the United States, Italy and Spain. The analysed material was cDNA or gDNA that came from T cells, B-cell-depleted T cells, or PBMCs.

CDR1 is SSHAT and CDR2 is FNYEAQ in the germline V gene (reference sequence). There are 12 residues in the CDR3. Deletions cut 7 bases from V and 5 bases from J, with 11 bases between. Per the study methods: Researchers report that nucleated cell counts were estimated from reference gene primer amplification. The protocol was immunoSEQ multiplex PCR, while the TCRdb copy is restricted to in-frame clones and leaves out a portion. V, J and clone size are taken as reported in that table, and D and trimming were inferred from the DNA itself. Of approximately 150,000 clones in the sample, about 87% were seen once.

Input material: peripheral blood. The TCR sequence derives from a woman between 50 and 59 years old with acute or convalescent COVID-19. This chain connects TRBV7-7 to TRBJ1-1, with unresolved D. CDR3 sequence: CASTPAATEAFF. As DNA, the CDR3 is TGTGCCAGCACTCCGGCGGCAACTGAAGCTTTCTTT.